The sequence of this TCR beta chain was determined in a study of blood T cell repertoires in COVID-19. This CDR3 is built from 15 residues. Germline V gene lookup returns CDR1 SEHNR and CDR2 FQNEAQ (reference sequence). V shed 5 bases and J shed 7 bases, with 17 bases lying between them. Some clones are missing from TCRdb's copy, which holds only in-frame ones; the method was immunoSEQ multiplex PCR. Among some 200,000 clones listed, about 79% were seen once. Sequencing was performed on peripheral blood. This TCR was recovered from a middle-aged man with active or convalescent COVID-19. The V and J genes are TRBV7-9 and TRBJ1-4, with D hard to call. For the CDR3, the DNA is TGTGCCAGCAGCCACCTCCGGGGTAGGCTTGAAAAACTGTTTTTT. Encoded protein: CASSHLRGRLEKLFF.